This T cell receptor beta chain was sequenced in a study of cytomegalovirus exposure and HLA in healthy donors. With 60 Vbeta and 13 Jbeta primers, the PCR was carried out. Sequenced by immunoSEQ multiplex PCR; TCRdb stores in-frame clones only, minus some. The sample shows 150,000 to 200,000 clones, around 80% of them seen only once. This CDR3 is built from 14 residues. V shed 7 bases, J shed 3 bases, and the junction held 7 bases outside the gene matches. Germline CDR1 is SGHRS and CDR2 is YFSETQ. This receptor was taken from a male donor in good health and CMV-seropositive. The chain links TRBV5-1 to TRBJ2-7; 10 bases agree with TRBD1. The sequenced sample consisted of PBMCs. The DNA for the CDR3 is TGCGCCAGCCGAGGGACAGGGGTCCTCTACGAGCAGTACTTC. Encoded protein: CASRGTGVLYEQYF.